This is a list of T cell receptor beta chains from one sample in a study of blood T cells in healthy people across ages. TCRdb reprocessed the 5' RACE reads with MiXCR, giving one entry per CDR3 protein. The sample holds roughly 1,800,000 distinct CDR3 sequences, roughly 52% seen once. Sequencing input: blood. All receptors come from a middle-aged woman in good health. Each CDR3 is given with its conserved first and last residue. The D gene is left open where the match is weak. Size is stated for part of the rows, as once, few or many counts, or as a class when the clone is expanded.

clone_size: -
v_call: TRBV10-3
d_call: TRBD1
j_call: TRBJ1-2
cdr3_nt: TGTGCCATCAGAATACAGGGGGCTAATGGCTACACCTTC
cdr3_aa: CAIRIQGANGYTF

clone_size: -
v_call: TRBV15
d_call: -
j_call: TRBJ1-2
cdr3_nt: TGTGCCACCAGCTGGACCGGACAGAACTATGGCTACACCTTC
cdr3_aa: CATSWTGQNYGYTF

clone_size: -
v_call: TRBV5-6
d_call: -
j_call: TRBJ1-2
cdr3_nt: TGTGCCAGCAGCTTAGGAACAGGAGGCCAAGGCTACACCTTC
cdr3_aa: CASSLGTGGQGYTF

clone_size: few
v_call: TRBV20-1
d_call: TRBD2
j_call: TRBJ2-4
cdr3_nt: TGCAGTGCCGGATTCTTAGCGGGGGGGAGCAAAAACATTCAGTACTTC
cdr3_aa: CSAGFLAGGSKNIQYF

clone_size: few
v_call: TRBV28
d_call: -
j_call: TRBJ2-5
cdr3_nt: TGTGCCAGCAGTTTATTGGGGCGGATCCAAGAGACCCAGTACTTC
cdr3_aa: CASSLLGRIQETQYF

clone_size: few
v_call: TRBV3-1
d_call: -
j_call: TRBJ2-7
cdr3_nt: TGTGCCAGCAGCCAAGATCGGCGACAGGCATACGAGCAGTACTTC
cdr3_aa: CASSQDRRQAYEQYF

clone_size: -
v_call: TRBV7-2
d_call: TRBD2
j_call: TRBJ2-1
cdr3_nt: TGTGCCAGCAGCAAAACCGGACTAGCGGGGGGTAGCTCCTACAATGAGCAGTTCTTC
cdr3_aa: CASSKTGLAGGSSYNEQFF

clone_size: -
v_call: TRBV5-1
d_call: -
j_call: TRBJ2-7
cdr3_nt: TGCGCCAGCAGCCCTTTTGGGTACGAGCAGTACTTC
cdr3_aa: CASSPFGYEQYF

clone_size: -
v_call: TRBV18
d_call: -
j_call: TRBJ2-1
cdr3_nt: TGTGCCAGCTCACCCAGAGGGGGTCGATCGAACAATGAGCAGTTCTTC
cdr3_aa: CASSPRGGRSNNEQFF

clone_size: -
v_call: TRBV6-1
d_call: -
j_call: TRBJ2-7
cdr3_nt: TGTGCCAGAAGTGACACAGGGAGGGCTCACGAGCAGTACTTC
cdr3_aa: CARSDTGRAHEQYF

clone_size: many
v_call: TRBV5-1
d_call: -
j_call: TRBJ2-5
cdr3_nt: TGCGCCAGCAGCTTGGTTACCCTCCAAGAGACCCAGTACTTC
cdr3_aa: CASSLVTLQETQYF

clone_size: -
v_call: TRBV7-2
d_call: -
j_call: TRBJ1-1
cdr3_nt: TGTGCCAGCAGAGCCCCCGGGGGGAGGATGGACACTGAAGCTTTCTTT
cdr3_aa: CASRAPGGRMDTEAFF

clone_size: -
v_call: TRBV5-6
d_call: -
j_call: TRBJ1-2
cdr3_nt: TGTGCCAGCAGCTTGGCCGGGACGGTGGGGTCCCTCTATGGCTACACCTTC
cdr3_aa: CASSLAGTVGSLYGYTF

clone_size: -
v_call: TRBV4-3
d_call: TRBD2
j_call: TRBJ2-6
cdr3_nt: TGCGCCAGCAGCCAAATTAGCGGGGGGAGCTCTGGGGCCAACGTCCTGACTTTC
cdr3_aa: CASSQISGGSSGANVLTF

clone_size: -
v_call: TRBV20-1
d_call: TRBD2
j_call: TRBJ2-7
cdr3_nt: TGCAGTGCTAGAGTTGCGGAGCGGGGCGGCGGCGAGCAGTACTTC
cdr3_aa: CSARVAERGGGEQYF